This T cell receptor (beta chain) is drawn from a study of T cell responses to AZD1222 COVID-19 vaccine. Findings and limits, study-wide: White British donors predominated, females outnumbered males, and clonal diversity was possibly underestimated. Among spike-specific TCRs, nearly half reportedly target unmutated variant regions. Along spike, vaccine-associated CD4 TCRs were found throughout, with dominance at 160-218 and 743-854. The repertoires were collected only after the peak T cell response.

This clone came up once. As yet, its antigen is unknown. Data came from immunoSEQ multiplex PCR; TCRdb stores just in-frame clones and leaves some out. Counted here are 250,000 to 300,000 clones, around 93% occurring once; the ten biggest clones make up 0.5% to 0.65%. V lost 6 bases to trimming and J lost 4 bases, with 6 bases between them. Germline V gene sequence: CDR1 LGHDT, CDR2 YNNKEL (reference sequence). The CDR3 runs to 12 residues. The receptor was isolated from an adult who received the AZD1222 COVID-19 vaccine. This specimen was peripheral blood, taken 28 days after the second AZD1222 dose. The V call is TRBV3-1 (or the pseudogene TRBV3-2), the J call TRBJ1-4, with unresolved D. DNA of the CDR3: TGTGCCAGCAGAGACATTAATGAAAAACTGTTTTTT. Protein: CASRDINEKLFF.